These 31 T cell receptor beta chains originate from one sample sequenced in a study of blood T cell repertoires in COVID-19. Sequenced by immunoSEQ multiplex PCR; TCRdb stores in-frame clones only, minus some. This table has about 70,000 clones, about 87% appearing once. The sequenced sample was peripheral blood. The receptor source for this set is a man in his forties or fifties with active COVID-19.

The V gene is TRBV5-5, the J gene TRBJ2-3; D perhaps matches TRBD2 (5 bases). The V gene lost 0 bases and the J gene lost 10 bases, with 6 bases spanning the gap. CDR1 is SGHKS and CDR2 is YYEKEE in the germline V gene (reference sequence). This CDR3 region has 11 residues. CDR3 protein: CASSLERAQYF. CDR3 bases: TGTGCCAGCAGCTTGGAGAGGGCGCAGTATTTT.

This chain connects TRBV7-2 to TRBJ2-5, with 13 bases fitting TRBD2. The CDR3 consists of 16 residues. Germline V lookup: CDR1 SGHTA, CDR2 FQGNSA. V lost 5 bases to trimming and J lost 5 bases; unmatched junction nucleotides: 8. This CDR3 reads CASSNPGLAGRETQYF. CDR3 coding DNA: TGTGCCAGCAGCAATCCGGGACTAGCGGGACGGGAGACCCAGTACTTC.

V gene TRBV28 combines with J gene TRBJ1-6; TRBD1 is a possible D gene (6 bases). V lost 5 bases and J lost 11, with 19 bases in between. The germline CDR1 and CDR2 sequences are MDHEN and SYDVKM. The CDR3 has 15 amino acids. The CDR3 reads CASSPQTGMDPPLHF. The CDR3 DNA is TGTGCCAGCAGTCCCCAAACAGGGATGGATCCACCCCTCCACTTT.

Concerning this clone itself: Other DNA sequences in this specimen translate into the identical CDR3. This sequence joins TRBV5-1 and TRBJ1-1; D remains unclear. This CDR3 has 15 residues. The germline CDR1 and CDR2 sequences are SGHRS and YFSETQ. Trimming pared 0 bases from V and 4 bases from J, leaving 13 bases between. The CDR3 coding sequence is TGCGCCAGCAGCTTGGTTGGGGTCGAGGGCACTGAAGCTTTCTTT. It specifies CASSLVGVEGTEAFF.

J is TRBJ1-6 and V is TRBV28; a possible D gene is TRBD1 (6 bases). Trimming took off 2 bases at V and 8 bases at J, with 13 bases between the two ends. The CDR3 loop spans 15 amino acids. From germline, CDR1 is MDHEN and CDR2 SYDVKM. The CDR3 DNA follows: TGTGCCAGCAGTTTACCAACAGGGTACGATTCACCCCTCCACTTT. Translating it yields CASSLPTGYDSPLHF.

The gene calls are TRBV4-3 and TRBJ2-2; TRBD2 matches at 8 bases. J gave up 4 bases and V 0 bases, and 10 bases lay outside the gene matches. Per the germline V gene, CDR1 is LGHNA and CDR2 is YSLEER. CDR3 length: 18 residues. The CDR3 protein is CASSQDRAGGQGTGELFF. CDR3 DNA: TGCGCCAGCAGCCAAGATAGGGCGGGGGGCCAGGGCACCGGGGAGCTGTTTTTT.

The rearrangement joins TRBV28 to TRBJ1-1, with 7 bases identical to TRBD1. Germline-derived CDR1 and CDR2 are MDHEN and SYDVKM. The CDR3 extends over 13 amino acids. V dropped 8 bases and J dropped 8; count of bases not matched to a gene: 11. The CDR3 reads CASHRGQGFEAFF. The CDR3 coding sequence is TGTGCCAGCCATAGGGGGCAGGGTTTCGAAGCTTTCTTT.

This clone was detected only once. This sequence joins TRBV27 and TRBJ2-1, with 11 positions matching TRBD1. The CDR3 spans 19 residues. The germline V gene has CDR1 MNHEY and CDR2 SMNVEV (reference sequence). V was clipped by 2 bases and J by 1 base; unmatched bases: 10. CDR3 sequence reads: CASSLRTGGSFSSYNEQFF. CDR3 DNA: TGTGCCAGCAGTTTAAGGACAGGGGGCTCCTTCAGTTCCTACAATGAGCAGTTCTTC.

This chain connects TRBV7-9 to TRBJ2-5, with a tentative D call TRBD2 (5 bases). V lost 4 bases to trimming and J lost 5 bases, with 11 bases between them. From germline, CDR1 is SEHNR and CDR2 FQNEAQ (reference sequence). The CDR3 is 13 residues long. For the CDR3, the DNA is TGTGCCAGCAGCTCTGTCCCGGGGGAGACCCAGTACTTC. This sequence encodes CASSSVPGETQYF.

This rearrangement joins TRBV11-3 to TRBJ1-6, with D possibly matching TRBD1 (5 bases). CDR1 is SGHNT and CDR2 is YENEEA in the germline V gene. Between the trimmed V and J ends, which lost 5 bases and 14 bases, there was a span of 16 bases. This CDR3 is 13 amino acids long. The CDR3: CASSPGWGVTLHF. The CDR3 DNA reads TGTGCCAGCAGCCCCGGGTGGGGGGTGACCCTCCACTTT.

V gene TRBV11-2 combines with J gene TRBJ1-4; D possibly corresponds to TRBD1 (6 bases). The germline CDR1 and CDR2 sequences are SGHAT and FQNNGV. V was clipped by 4 bases and J by 5 bases, with 14 bases between them. The CDR3 runs 15 residues. CDR3: CASSSMTGRNEKLFF. The CDR3, as DNA: TGTGCCAGCAGCTCTATGACAGGACGGAATGAAAAACTGTTTTTT.

This clone was seen once. The chain couples TRBV10-3 to TRBJ2-3; 13 nucleotides agree with TRBD2. CDR1 and CDR2 (germline): ENHRY, SYGVKD. The CDR3 loop spans 16 amino acids. The trim removed 8 bases at V and 0 bases at J, leaving 5 bases unmatched. CDR3 DNA: TGTGCCATCGGGCCACTAGCGGGAGGGAGCACAGATACGCAGTATTTT. Its protein product is CAIGPLAGGSTDTQYF.

This clone was picked up a small number of times. The V and J genes are TRBV28 and TRBJ2-7, with D perhaps matching TRBD2 (6 bases). The CDR3 spans 17 residues. Trimming left V 2 bases short and J 9 bases short, with 26 bases between. From germline, CDR1 is MDHEN and CDR2 SYDVKM. This chain's CDR3 is CASSLIRSRGRLAMQYF. In DNA form, the CDR3 reads TGTGCCAGCAGTTTAATTCGTTCGCGGGGACGGCTTGCGATGCAGTACTTC.

V gene TRBV5-5 combines with J gene TRBJ2-7; the D gene is possibly TRBD1 (5 bases). Germline loops: CDR1 SGHKS, CDR2 YYEKEE (reference sequence). Trimming took off 4 bases at V and 1 base at J, with 18 bases between the two ends. This CDR3 has 16 amino acids. CDR3 sequence reads: CASSAIPGPPSYEQYF. The CDR3, as DNA: TGTGCCAGCAGCGCGATCCCAGGGCCCCCGTCCTACGAGCAGTACTTC.

This clone was observed a handful of times. J is TRBJ1-1 and V is TRBV6-6; D uncertain. Germline values: CDR1 MNHNY, CDR2 SVGAGI (reference sequence). V lost 5 bases and J lost 0, with 22 bases in between. This CDR3 contains 18 residues. The CDR3 nucleotides are TGTGCCAGCAGTCGGTCCGCGTATTTGCGCACGATGAACACTGAAGCTTTCTTT. The encoded protein is CASSRSAYLRTMNTEAFF.

The chain has TRBV9 and TRBJ2-5, with D maybe TRBD1 (6 bases). The germline V gene has CDR1 SGDLS and CDR2 YYNGEE. CDR3 length: 15 amino acids. The V end lost 3 bases, the J end lost 4 bases, and 16 bases lay between the germline ends. The CDR3 region has the DNA TGTGCCAGCAGCGAGAGGGAAGGACAGACAGAGACCCAGTACTTC. Encoded protein: CASSEREGQTETQYF.

The chain's CDR3 is CASSLDLWTGELFF. The CDR3 DNA follows: TGCGCCAGCAGCTTGGACTTATGGACCGGGGAGCTGTTTTTT. The chain combines TRBV5-1 with TRBJ2-2; no clear D. This CDR3 spans 14 amino acids. V lost 0 bases and J lost 5, with 8 bases in between. Germline V gives CDR1 SGHRS, CDR2 YFSETQ.

The rearrangement joins TRBV28 to TRBJ1-6; tentative D call: TRBD1 (5 bases). The CDR3 has 14 residues. The germline V gene encodes CDR1 MDHEN and CDR2 SYDVKM. Trimming took 6 bases from V and 3 from J, leaving 9 bases between them. CDR3 sequence (DNA): TGTGCCAGCAGGATACAGGACTATAATTCACCCCTCCACTTT. This encodes CASRIQDYNSPLHF. Drawing the rest from reference TRBV28 and TRBJ1-6, the complete variable domain is DVKVTQSSRYLVKRTGEKVFLECVQDMDHENMFWYRQDPGLGLRLIYFSYDVKMKEKGDIPEGYSVSREKKERFSLILESASTNQTSMYLCASRIQDYNSPLHFGNGTRLTVT.

The V gene is TRBV14, the J gene TRBJ2-5, with a possible D match to TRBD2 (5 bases). V lost 5 bases and J lost 9, with 10 bases in between. The CDR3 has 11 residues. Germline V lookup: CDR1 SGHDN, CDR2 FVKESK. The CDR3 region is CASSNDGAQYF. CDR3 in DNA: TGTGCCAGCAGCAACGACGGGGCCCAGTACTTC.

J is TRBJ2-7 and V is TRBV20-1; perhaps TRBD2 as D (5 bases). Germline V gene sequence: CDR1 DFQATT, CDR2 SNEGSKA (reference sequence). Trimming took off 3 bases at V and 5 bases at J, with 14 bases between the two ends. The CDR3 spans 13 residues. The CDR3: CSASLGRGHEQYF. The CDR3, as DNA: TGCAGTGCTAGTCTGGGCCGCGGGCACGAGCAGTACTTC.

The chain links TRBV3-1 (or the pseudogene TRBV3-2) to TRBJ1-2, with TRBD1 matching 9 bases. Germline V gene lookup returns CDR1 LGHDT and CDR2 YNNKEL (reference sequence). CDR3 length equals 14 residues. V lost 4 bases to trimming and J lost 4 bases; unmatched junction nucleotides: 4. The CDR3, as DNA: TGTGCCAGCAGCCTCGCGACAGGGGGCTATGGCTACACCTTC. The encoded protein is CASSLATGGYGYTF.

The genes are TRBV19 and TRBJ1-5; weak D call: TRBD1 (6 bases). The germline V gene encodes CDR1 LNHDA and CDR2 SQIVND (reference sequence). The CDR3 is 12 residues long. The germline V and J ends were trimmed by 5 bases and 8 bases, with 10 bases remaining between them. The CDR3 is CASSPYREPQHF. In nucleotides, the CDR3 is TGTGCCAGTAGTCCCTACAGGGAGCCCCAGCATTTT.

This sequence joins TRBV20-1 and TRBJ2-3; the D gene is possibly TRBD1 (5 bases). The ends were cut back, 5 bases at V and 8 bases at J, with 11 bases in the middle. The CDR3 contains 11 residues. CDR1 and CDR2 from the germline V gene are DFQATT and SNEGSKA (reference sequence). The CDR3 nucleotides are TGCAGTGCTGACAGTCTGGGTACGCAGTATTTT. Its translation is CSADSLGTQYF.

This clone was found once. The rearrangement uses TRBV18 and TRBJ2-3; 9 positions agree with TRBD1. Germline values: CDR1 KGHSH, CDR2 LQKENI. Trimming removed 6 bases from V and 1 base from J; junction bases left unmatched: 5. CDR3 length equals 15 residues. The CDR3: CASSRGQGRTDTQYF. CDR3 DNA sequence: TGTGCCAGCTCCCGGGGACAGGGCCGCACAGATACGCAGTATTTT.

A single count supports this clone. The chain combines TRBV19 with TRBJ1-1; 7 nucleotides agree with TRBD1. The CDR3 covers 15 residues. Germline trimming cut 8 bases from V and 0 bases from J; bases unmatched to any gene: 9. Germline assignment: CDR1 LNHDA and CDR2 SQIVND (reference sequence). CDR3 in amino acids: CASHTGEQMNTEAFF. The CDR3 region has the DNA TGTGCCAGTCACACAGGGGAGCAGATGAACACTGAAGCTTTCTTT.

The chain recombines TRBV24-1 with TRBJ1-4; 12 positions agree with TRBD1. Trimming took 3 bases from V and 8 from J; bases not matched to a gene: 3. Germline CDR1 is KGHDR and CDR2 is SFDVKD. CDR3 length: 15 residues. The chain's CDR3 is CATSDPGTGGEKLFF. DNA of the CDR3: TGTGCCACCAGTGATCCCGGGACAGGGGGCGAAAAACTGTTTTTT.

CDR3 loop: CASSKTVFEQYF. The CDR3 coding sequence is TGTGCCAGCAGTAAGACAGTTTTCGAGCAGTACTTC. V usage is TRBV6-5 and J usage is TRBJ2-7, with D possibly being TRBD1 (5 bases). Trimming shortened V by 5 bases and J by 6 bases, and 11 bases separated the two germline ends. The CDR3 totals 12 residues. Germline assignment: CDR1 MNHEY and CDR2 SVGAGI.

This chain connects TRBV4-3 to TRBJ2-1, with 9 bases fitting TRBD1. V lost 2 bases to trimming and J lost 4 bases; unmatched junction nucleotides: 6. Germline V gene lookup returns CDR1 LGHNA and CDR2 YSLEER. This CDR3 is 16 amino acids long. The CDR3 bases are TGCGCCAGCAGCCAAAGGGGACAGGGCGATTACAATGAGCAGTTCTTC. Residues: CASSQRGQGDYNEQFF.

The chain is built from TRBV24-1 and TRBJ2-7; D gene ambiguous. In germline, CDR1 is KGHDR, CDR2 SFDVKD. This CDR3 spans 14 amino acids. The V end was cut by 2 bases, the J end by 5 bases, with 12 bases between. The CDR3 loop is CATSDSSRVHEQYF. CDR3 bases: TGTGCCACCAGTGATTCTTCCCGGGTCCACGAGCAGTACTTC.

The J gene is TRBJ2-1, the V gene TRBV6-1; 7 positions agree with TRBD1. This CDR3 comprises 15 residues. V lost 3 bases to trimming and J lost 10 bases; unmatched junction nucleotides: 12. The germline CDR1 and CDR2 sequences are MNHNS and SASEGT. The CDR3 DNA follows: TGTGCCAGCAGTGATGGGGCCTACAGGGGAAGGGAGCAGTTCTTC. This translates into CASSDGAYRGREQFF.

This sequence joins TRBV5-1 and TRBJ2-1, with TRBD2 as a possible D gene (6 bases). The CDR3 consists of 11 residues. The V end lost 1 base, the J end lost 12 bases, and 8 bases lay between the germline ends. The germline CDR1 and CDR2 sequences are SGHRS and YFSETQ. CDR3 sequence reads: CASSLQGGQFF. In DNA form, the CDR3 reads TGCGCCAGCAGCTTGCAGGGAGGGCAGTTCTTC.